This T cell receptor (beta chain) was identified during a study of technical replicates of blood from a handful of donors. V was clipped by 7 bases and J by 6 bases; unmatched bases: 6. The germline gives CDR1 LNHDA, CDR2 SQIVND (reference sequence). CDR3 length: 13 amino acids. Produced via immunoSEQ multiplex PCR; TCRdb's table is partial and in-frame only. This sample has 100,000 or so clones, with over 90% found just once. This chain uses TRBV19 with TRBJ2-7; 10 nucleotides line up with TRBD1. This clonotype was obtained from a human donor in good health. The sequencing sample was made of T cells isolated from PBMCs. The CDR3 DNA follows: TGTGCCAGTACCCCGGGACAGGGGTTCGAGCAGTACTTC. Residues: CASTPGQGFEQYF.